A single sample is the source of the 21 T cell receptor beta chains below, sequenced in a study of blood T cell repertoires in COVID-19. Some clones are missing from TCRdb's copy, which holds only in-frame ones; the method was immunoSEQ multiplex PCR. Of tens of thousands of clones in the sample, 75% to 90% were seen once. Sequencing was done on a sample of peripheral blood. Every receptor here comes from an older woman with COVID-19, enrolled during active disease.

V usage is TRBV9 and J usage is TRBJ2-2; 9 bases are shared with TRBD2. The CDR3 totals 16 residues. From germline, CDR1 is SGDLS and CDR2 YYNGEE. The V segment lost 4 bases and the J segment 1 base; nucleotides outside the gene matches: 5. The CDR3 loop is CASSPLSGRNTGELFF. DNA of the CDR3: TGTGCCAGCAGCCCACTTAGCGGGAGGAACACCGGGGAGCTGTTTTTT.

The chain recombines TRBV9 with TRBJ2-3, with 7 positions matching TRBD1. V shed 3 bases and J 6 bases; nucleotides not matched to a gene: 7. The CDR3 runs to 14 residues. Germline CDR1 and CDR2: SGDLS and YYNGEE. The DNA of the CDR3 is TGTGCCAGCAGCGCGACAGGGCCAGTCGATACGCAGTATTTT. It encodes CASSATGPVDTQYF.

CDR3: CASSQVEQGMEQPQHF. The CDR3 DNA follows: TGCGCCAGCAGCCAAGTAGAACAGGGAATGGAGCAGCCCCAGCATTTT. The chain combines TRBV4-3 with TRBJ1-5, with a tentative D call TRBD1 (6 bases). The CDR3 extends over 16 amino acids. The ends were cut back, 1 base at V and 7 bases at J, with 17 bases in the middle. Germline-derived CDR1 and CDR2 are LGHNA and YSLEER.

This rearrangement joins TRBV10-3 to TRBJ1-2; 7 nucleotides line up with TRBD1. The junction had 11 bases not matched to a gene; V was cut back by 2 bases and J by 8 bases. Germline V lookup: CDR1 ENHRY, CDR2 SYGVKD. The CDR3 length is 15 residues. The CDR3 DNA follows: TGTGCCATCAGTGAGGCGACAGGGATATTGGGCGGCTACACCTTC. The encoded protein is CAISEATGILGGYTF.

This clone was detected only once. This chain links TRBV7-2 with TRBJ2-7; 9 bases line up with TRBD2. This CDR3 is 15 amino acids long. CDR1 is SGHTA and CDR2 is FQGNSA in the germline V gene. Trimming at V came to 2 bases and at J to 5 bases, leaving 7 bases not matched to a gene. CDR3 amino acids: CASSLRREGLHEQYF. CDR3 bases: TGTGCCAGCAGCTTACGGCGGGAGGGCCTCCACGAGCAGTACTTC.

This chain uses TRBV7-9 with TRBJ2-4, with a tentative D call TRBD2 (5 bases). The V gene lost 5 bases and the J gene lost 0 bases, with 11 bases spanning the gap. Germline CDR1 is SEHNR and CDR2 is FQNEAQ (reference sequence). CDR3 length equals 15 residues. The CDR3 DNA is TGTGCCAGCAGCACGACTACCGTAGCCAAAAACATTCAGTACTTC. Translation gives CASSTTTVAKNIQYF.

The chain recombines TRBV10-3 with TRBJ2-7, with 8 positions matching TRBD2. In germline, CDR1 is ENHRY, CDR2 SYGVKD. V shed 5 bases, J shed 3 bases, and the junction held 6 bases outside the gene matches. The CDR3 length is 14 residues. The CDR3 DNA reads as TGTGCCATCAGTATCGGGGGGGAGGTCTACGAGCAGTACTTC. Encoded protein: CAISIGGEVYEQYF.

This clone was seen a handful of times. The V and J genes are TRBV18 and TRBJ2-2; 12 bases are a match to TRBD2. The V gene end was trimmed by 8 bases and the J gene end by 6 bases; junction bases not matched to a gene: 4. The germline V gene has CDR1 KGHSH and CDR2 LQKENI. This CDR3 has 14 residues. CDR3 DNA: TGTGCCAGCCTACTAGCGGGAGGTGCCGGGGAGCTGTTTTTT. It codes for CASLLAGGAGELFF.

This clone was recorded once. This chain's CDR3 is CAIRDYLYEQYF. As DNA, the CDR3 is TGTGCCATCAGGGACTATCTTTACGAGCAGTACTTC. The V gene is TRBV10-3, the J gene TRBJ2-7; TRBD2 is a possible D gene (6 bases). This CDR3 is built from 12 residues. CDR1 is ENHRY and CDR2 is SYGVKD in the germline V gene. With 6 bases removed from V and 4 bases from J, the gap between germline ends came to 10 bases.

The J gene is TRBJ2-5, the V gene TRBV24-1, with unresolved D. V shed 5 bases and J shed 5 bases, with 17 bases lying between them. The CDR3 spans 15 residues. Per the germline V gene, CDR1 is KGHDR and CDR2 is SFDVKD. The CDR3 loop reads CATSGAVPFAETQYF. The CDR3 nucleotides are TGTGCCACCAGTGGGGCTGTACCCTTCGCCGAGACCCAGTACTTC.

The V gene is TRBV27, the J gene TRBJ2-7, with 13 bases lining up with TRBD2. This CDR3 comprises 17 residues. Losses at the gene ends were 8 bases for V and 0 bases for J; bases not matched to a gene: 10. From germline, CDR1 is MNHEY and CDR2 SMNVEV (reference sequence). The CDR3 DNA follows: TGTGCCAGCGGCGGAGGACTAGCGGGGGCCCTCTCCTACGAGCAGTACTTC. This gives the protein CASGGGLAGALSYEQYF.

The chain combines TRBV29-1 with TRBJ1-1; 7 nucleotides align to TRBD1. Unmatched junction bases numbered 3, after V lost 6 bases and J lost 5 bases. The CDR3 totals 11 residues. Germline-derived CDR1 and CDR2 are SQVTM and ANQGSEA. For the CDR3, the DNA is TGCAGCGTCTCGACAGGGACTGAAGCTTTCTTT. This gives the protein CSVSTGTEAFF.

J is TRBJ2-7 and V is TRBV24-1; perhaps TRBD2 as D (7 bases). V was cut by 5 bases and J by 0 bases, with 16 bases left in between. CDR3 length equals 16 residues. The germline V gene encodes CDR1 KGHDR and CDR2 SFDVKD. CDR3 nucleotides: TGTGCCACCAGTGGCGTTACTAGGGGGGGCTCCTACGAGCAGTACTTC. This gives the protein CATSGVTRGGSYEQYF.

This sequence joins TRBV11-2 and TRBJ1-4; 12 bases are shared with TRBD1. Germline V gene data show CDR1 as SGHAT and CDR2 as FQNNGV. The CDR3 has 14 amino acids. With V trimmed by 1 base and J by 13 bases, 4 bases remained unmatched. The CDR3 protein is CASSLVGTGGGLFF. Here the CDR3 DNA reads TGTGCCAGCAGCTTAGTAGGGACAGGGGGCGGACTGTTTTTT.

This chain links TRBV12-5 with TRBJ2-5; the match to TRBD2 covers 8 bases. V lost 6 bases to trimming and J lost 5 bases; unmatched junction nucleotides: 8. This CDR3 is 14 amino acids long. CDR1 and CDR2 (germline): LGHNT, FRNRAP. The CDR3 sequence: CASGRGGLGETQYF. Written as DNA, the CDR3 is TGTGCTAGTGGACGGGGGGGCCTTGGGGAGACCCAGTACTTC.

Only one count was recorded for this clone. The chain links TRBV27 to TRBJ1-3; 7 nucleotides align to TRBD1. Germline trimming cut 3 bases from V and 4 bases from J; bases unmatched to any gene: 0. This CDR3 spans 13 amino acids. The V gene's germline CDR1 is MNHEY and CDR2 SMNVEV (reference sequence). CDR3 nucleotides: TGTGCCAGCAGTTTCAGGGGGGGAAACACCATATATTTT. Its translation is CASSFRGGNTIYF.

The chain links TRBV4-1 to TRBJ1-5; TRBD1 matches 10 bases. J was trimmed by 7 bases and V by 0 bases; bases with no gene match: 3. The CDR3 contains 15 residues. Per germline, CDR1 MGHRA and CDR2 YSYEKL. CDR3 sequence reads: CASSQDWTGGQPQHF. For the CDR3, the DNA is TGCGCCAGCAGCCAAGATTGGACAGGGGGGCAGCCCCAGCATTTT.

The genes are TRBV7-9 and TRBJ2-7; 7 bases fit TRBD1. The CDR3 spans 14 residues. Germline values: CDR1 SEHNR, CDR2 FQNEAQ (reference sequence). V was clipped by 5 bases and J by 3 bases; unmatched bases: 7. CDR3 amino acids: CASSLLTGIYEQYF. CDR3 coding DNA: TGTGCCAGCAGCCTCCTGACAGGGATCTACGAGCAGTACTTC.

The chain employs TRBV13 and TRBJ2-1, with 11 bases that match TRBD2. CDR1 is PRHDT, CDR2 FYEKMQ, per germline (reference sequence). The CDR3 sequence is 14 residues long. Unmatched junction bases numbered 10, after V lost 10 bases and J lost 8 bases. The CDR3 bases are TGTGCCATAACTAGCGGGAGTCAGAGGGATGAGCAGTTCTTC. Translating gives CAITSGSQRDEQFF. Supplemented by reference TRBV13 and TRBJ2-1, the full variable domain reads AAGVIQSPRHLIKEKRETATLKCYPIPRHDTVYWYQQGPGQDPQFLISFYEKMQSDKGSIPDRFSAQQFSDYHSELNMSSLELGDSALYFCAITSGSQRDEQFFGPGTRLTVL.

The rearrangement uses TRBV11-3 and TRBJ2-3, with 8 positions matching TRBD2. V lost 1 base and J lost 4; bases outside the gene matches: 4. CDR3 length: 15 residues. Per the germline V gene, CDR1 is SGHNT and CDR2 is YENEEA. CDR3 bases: TGTGCCAGCAGCTTAGCGGCGGGAGGACCAGATACGCAGTATTTT. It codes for CASSLAAGGPDTQYF.

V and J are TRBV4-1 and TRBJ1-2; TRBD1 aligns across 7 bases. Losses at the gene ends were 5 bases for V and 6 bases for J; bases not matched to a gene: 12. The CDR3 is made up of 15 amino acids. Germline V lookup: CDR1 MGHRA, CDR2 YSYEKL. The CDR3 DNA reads TGCGCCAGCAGCACCCATTTCCGGGACAGTAATGGCTACACCTTC. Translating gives CASSTHFRDSNGYTF.